Listed below are T cell receptor beta chains from one sample, sequenced in a study of Ad26.COV2.S vaccination and SARS-CoV-2 variants. The table came from immunoSEQ multiplex PCR; TCRdb's copy has only in-frame clones and leaves some out. The data show some 290,000 clones, with 85% to 90% seen just once and more than 1.5% held by the top ten. This specimen was peripheral blood, taken in a trial of Ad26.COV2.S vaccine versus placebo. The origin of the receptors is a person aged 18-65 years who received the Ad26.COV2.S COVID-19 vaccine or a placebo. CDR3s include the opening cysteine and the closing phenylalanine or tryptophan. A D gene is named only where the DNA matches it firmly. For some rows the clone size is stated as once, few or many, or as a class when expanded; others skip it.

V gene,clone size,D gene,J gene,CDR3 protein,CDR3 DNA
TRBV7-3,.,.,TRBJ1-1,CASSLTVVTEAFF,TGTGCCAGCAGCTTGACCGTTGTCACTGAAGCTTTCTTT
TRBV23-1,.,.,TRBJ1-6,CASIHRDGRYNSPLHF,TGCGCCAGCATACACCGGGACGGAAGGTATAATTCACCCCTTCACTTT
TRBV7-8,many,.,TRBJ1-5,CASSLSAGGAKHQPQHF,TGTGCCAGCAGCTTAAGCGCCGGAGGGGCGAAACATCAGCCCCAGCATTTT
TRBV5-6,.,.,TRBJ2-5,CASSRPSQGQETQYF,TGTGCCAGCAGCCGCCCTAGTCAGGGGCAAGAGACCCAGTACTTC
TRBV18,.,.,TRBJ2-1,CASSPLLGEYNEQFF,TGTGCCAGCTCACCTCTTCTGGGGGAATACAATGAGCAGTTCTTC
TRBV5-1,.,.,TRBJ2-3,CASSGPGLSTDTQYF,TGCGCCAGCAGCGGTCCGGGACTGAGCACAGATACGCAGTATTTT
TRBV7-9,.,.,TRBJ1-2,CASRKGNYGYTF,TGTGCCAGCCGGAAGGGGAACTATGGCTACACCTTC
TRBV3-1/TRBV3-2,.,.,TRBJ1-2,CASSQSNGGLPGYTF,TGTGCCAGCAGCCAATCAAACGGGGGCTTACCTGGCTACACCTTC
TRBV18,.,.,TRBJ2-2,CASSPPEGRTGELFF,TGTGCCAGCTCACCACCGGAGGGGAGGACCGGGGAGCTGTTTTTT
TRBV7-2,.,.,TRBJ1-1,CASSLDPGVDTEAFF,TGTGCCAGCAGCTTAGACCCAGGGGTTGACACTGAAGCTTTCTTT
TRBV7-9,.,TRBD1,TRBJ1-4,CASSDYGTGHEKLFF,TGTGCCAGCAGCGACTACGGGACAGGGCACGAAAAACTGTTTTTT